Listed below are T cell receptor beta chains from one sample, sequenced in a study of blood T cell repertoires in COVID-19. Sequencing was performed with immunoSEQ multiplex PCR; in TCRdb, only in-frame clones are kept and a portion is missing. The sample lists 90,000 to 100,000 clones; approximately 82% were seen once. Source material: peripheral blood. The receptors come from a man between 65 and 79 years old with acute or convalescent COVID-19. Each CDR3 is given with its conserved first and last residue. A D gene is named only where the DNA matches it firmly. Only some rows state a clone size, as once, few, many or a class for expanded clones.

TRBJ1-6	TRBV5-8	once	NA	CASSLLRLSYNSPLHF	TGTGCCAGCAGCTTGTTACGACTCTCCTATAATTCACCCCTCCACTTT
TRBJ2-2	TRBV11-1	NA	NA	CASSLLGANTGELFF	TGTGCCAGCAGCTTACTGGGCGCGAACACCGGGGAGCTGTTTTTT
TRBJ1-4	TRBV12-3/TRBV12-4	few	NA	CASNLGGPEKLFF	TGTGCCAGCAACCTCGGGGGGCCCGAAAAACTGTTTTTT
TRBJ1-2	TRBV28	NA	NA	CASSLRDGYTF	TGTGCCAGCAGTTTGAGAGATGGCTACACCTTC
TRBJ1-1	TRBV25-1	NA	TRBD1	CASSEPGQAVAFF	TGTGCCAGCAGTGAGCCCGGACAGGCCGTAGCTTTCTTT
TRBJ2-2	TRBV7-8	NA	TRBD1	CASSLGTGNTGELFF	TGTGCCAGCAGCTTAGGGACAGGGAACACCGGGGAGCTGTTTTTT
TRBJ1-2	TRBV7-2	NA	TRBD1	CASSLGQGYGYTF	TGTGCCAGCAGCTTAGGACAGGGTTATGGCTACACCTTC
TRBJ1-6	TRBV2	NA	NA	CASILSGQGNSPLHF	TGTGCCAGCATTCTCTCCGGGCAGGGGAATTCACCCCTCCACTTT
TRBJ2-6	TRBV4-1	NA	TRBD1	CASSQSTGGASGANVLTF	TGCGCCAGCAGCCAATCGACAGGGGGCGCTTCTGGGGCCAACGTCCTGACTTTC
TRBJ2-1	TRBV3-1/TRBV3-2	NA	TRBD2	CASSQEGSGVRGEQFF	TGTGCCAGCAGCCAAGAGGGTAGCGGGGTGAGGGGTGAGCAGTTCTTC
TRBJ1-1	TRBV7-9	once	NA	CASSPKGWGTEAFF	TGTGCCAGCAGCCCTAAGGGGTGGGGCACTGAAGCTTTCTTT
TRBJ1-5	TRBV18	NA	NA	CASSPSGQAGNQPQHF	TGTGCCAGCTCACCCTCTGGGCAGGCAGGCAATCAGCCCCAGCATTTT
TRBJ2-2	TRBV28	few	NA	CASSPRRGSLNTGELFF	TGTGCCAGCAGTCCCCGAAGGGGCTCCCTTAACACCGGGGAGCTGTTTTTT
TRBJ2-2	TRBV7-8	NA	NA	CASSKQGLNTGELFF	TGTGCCAGCAGCAAACAGGGCCTGAACACCGGGGAGCTGTTTTTT
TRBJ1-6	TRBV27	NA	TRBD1	CASSLRRGPPPLHF	TGTGCCAGCAGTTTACGCAGGGGGCCTCCACCCCTCCACTTT
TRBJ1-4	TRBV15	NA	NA	CATWGGTPEKLFF	TGTGCCACCTGGGGCGGGACGCCCGAAAAACTGTTTTTT
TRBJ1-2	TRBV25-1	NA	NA	CASSEHGGGNGYTF	TGTGCCAGCAGTGAACACGGGGGAGGGAATGGCTACACCTTC
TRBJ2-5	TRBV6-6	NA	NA	CASRSGQFQETQYF	TGTGCCAGCAGATCCGGACAGTTCCAAGAGACCCAGTACTTC
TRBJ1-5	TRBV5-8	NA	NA	CASSSGPQHF	TGTGCCAGCAGTTCTGGGCCACAGCATTTT
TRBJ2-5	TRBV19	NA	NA	CASSIGSGEREETQYF	TGTGCCAGTAGTATAGGGTCGGGGGAACGGGAAGAGACCCAGTACTTC
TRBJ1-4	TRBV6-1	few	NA	CASSENGGADEKLFF	TGTGCCAGCAGTGAAAACGGGGGGGCGGACGAAAAACTGTTTTTT
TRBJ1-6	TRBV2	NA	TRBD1	CASSEGGGGNKSPLHF	TGTGCCAGCAGTGAAGGTGGAGGGGGCAATAAGTCACCCCTCCACTTT
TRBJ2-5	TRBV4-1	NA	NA	CASSQGGAGMYQETQYF	TGCGCCAGCAGCCAAGGAGGGGCGGGAATGTACCAAGAGACCCAGTACTTC
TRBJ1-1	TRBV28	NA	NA	CASSFFRGAGSEAFF	TGTGCCAGCAGTTTTTTCAGGGGCGCAGGGTCTGAAGCTTTCTTT
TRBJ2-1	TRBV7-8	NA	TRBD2	CASSLMLAGAHNEQFF	TGTGCCAGCAGCTTGATGCTAGCGGGGGCCCACAATGAGCAGTTCTTC
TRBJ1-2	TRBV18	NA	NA	CASSTTQGNHYGYTF	TGTGCCAGCTCAACAACTCAGGGGAACCACTATGGCTACACCTTC
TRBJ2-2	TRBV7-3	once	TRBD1	CASSPQGAGTGELFF	TGTGCCAGCAGCCCCCAGGGGGCTGGCACCGGGGAGCTGTTTTTT
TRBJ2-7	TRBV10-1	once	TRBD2	CASSESASGEYEQYF	TGCGCCAGCAGTGAGTCGGCTAGCGGGGAGTACGAGCAGTACTTC
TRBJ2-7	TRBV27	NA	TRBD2	CASSPPRTSGARYEQYF	TGTGCCAGCAGCCCTCCCCGGACTAGCGGAGCCCGCTACGAGCAGTACTTC
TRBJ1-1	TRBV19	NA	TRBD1	CASSSWGQSIEAFF	TGTGCCAGTAGTTCCTGGGGACAGTCGATCGAAGCTTTCTTT
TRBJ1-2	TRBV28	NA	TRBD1	CASSLDRGASYGYTF	TGTGCCAGCAGTCTTGACAGGGGCGCGAGCTATGGCTACACCTTC
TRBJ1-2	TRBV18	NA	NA	CASSPPSGNYGYTF	TGTGCCAGCTCACCACCGTCAGGGAACTATGGCTACACCTTC
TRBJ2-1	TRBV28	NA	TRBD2	CASSFLGLAGARGKYNEQFF	TGTGCCAGCAGTTTTTTGGGACTAGCGGGGGCTAGGGGAAAATACAATGAGCAGTTCTTC
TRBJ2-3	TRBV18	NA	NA	CASSYGASTDTQYF	TGTGCCAGCTCCTATGGGGCTAGCACAGATACGCAGTATTTT
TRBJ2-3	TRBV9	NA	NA	CASSFQRERRTDTQYF	TGTGCCAGCAGCTTCCAGAGGGAGCGGCGCACAGATACGCAGTATTTT
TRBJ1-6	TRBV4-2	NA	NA	CASSQEGRGLISPLHF	TGTGCCAGCAGCCAAGAGGGCAGGGGTTTAATCTCACCCCTCCACTTT
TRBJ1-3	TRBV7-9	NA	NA	CASSPPGLSKRAIYF	TGTGCCAGCAGTCCCCCGGGACTGTCGAAGCGGGCCATATATTTT
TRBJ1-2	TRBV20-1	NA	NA	CSAPNYGYTF	TGCAGTGCTCCAAACTATGGCTACACCTTC
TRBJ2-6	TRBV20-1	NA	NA	CSASPGNGANVLTF	TGCAGTGCTAGTCCAGGGAATGGGGCCAACGTCCTGACTTTC
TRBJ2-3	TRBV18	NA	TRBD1	CASSRAGQGARTDTQYF	TGTGCCAGCTCACGGGCGGGACAGGGGGCGCGGACAGATACGCAGTATTTT
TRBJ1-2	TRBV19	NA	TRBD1	CASSSKTWTGKDYGYTF	TGTGCCAGTAGCTCTAAGACCTGGACAGGGAAAGACTATGGCTACACCTTC
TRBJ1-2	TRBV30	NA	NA	CAWSVGGARGYTF	TGTGCCTGGAGTGTAGGGGGGGCGAGAGGCTACACCTTC
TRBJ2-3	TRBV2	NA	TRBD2	CASRSGLAGVRNTQYF	TGTGCCAGCAGATCTGGACTAGCGGGAGTGAGGAATACGCAGTATTTT
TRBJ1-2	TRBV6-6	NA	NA	CASSYQGPNYGYTF	TGTGCCAGCAGTTACCAGGGTCCCAACTATGGCTACACCTTC
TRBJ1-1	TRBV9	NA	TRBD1	CASSVDRVGTEAFF	TGTGCCAGCAGCGTGGACAGGGTGGGCACTGAAGCTTTCTTT
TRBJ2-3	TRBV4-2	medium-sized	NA	CASSQERGAQDTQYF	TGTGCCAGCAGCCAAGAACGGGGGGCCCAGGATACGCAGTATTTT
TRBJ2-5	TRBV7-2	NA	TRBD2	CASSLAGRQETQYF	TGTGCCAGCAGCTTAGCCGGGAGGCAAGAGACCCAGTACTTC
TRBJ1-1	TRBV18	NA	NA	CASSPWGRNTEAFF	TGTGCCAGCTCACCATGGGGCAGGAACACTGAAGCTTTCTTT
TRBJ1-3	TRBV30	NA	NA	CAQGHQGTGNTIYF	TGTGCCCAAGGCCACCAGGGAACTGGAAACACCATATATTTT
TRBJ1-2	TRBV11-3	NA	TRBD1	CASSQGTGGYTYGYTF	TGTGCCAGCAGCCAGGGGACAGGGGGATATACTTATGGCTACACCTTC
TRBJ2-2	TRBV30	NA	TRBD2	CAWSVASGGTGELFF	TGTGCCTGGAGTGTAGCTAGCGGGGGAACCGGGGAGCTGTTTTTT
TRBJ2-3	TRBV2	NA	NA	CASRRQVPRTDTQYF	TGTGCCAGCAGACGACAGGTTCCCCGCACAGATACGCAGTATTTT
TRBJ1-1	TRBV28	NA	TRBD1	CASSLRSTGGRWMNTEAFF	TGTGCCAGCAGTTTAAGAAGTACAGGGGGCCGTTGGATGAACACTGAAGCTTTCTTT
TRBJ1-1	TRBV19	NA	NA	CASSNPRGAGTEAFF	TGTGCCAGTAGTAACCCCCGGGGGGCGGGTACTGAAGCTTTCTTT
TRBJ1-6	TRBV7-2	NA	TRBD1	CAISNRGYNSPLHF	TGTGCCATAAGTAACAGGGGCTATAATTCACCCCTCCACTTT
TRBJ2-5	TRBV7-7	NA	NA	CASSFGGVGETQYF	TGTGCTAGCAGCTTCGGGGGTGTAGGGGAGACCCAGTACTTC
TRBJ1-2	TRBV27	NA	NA	CASSIDRTLSGYTF	TGTGCCAGCAGTATCGACAGGACCTTAAGTGGCTACACCTTC